This TCR beta chain was recovered during a study of blood T cells in healthy people across ages. The second PCR ran roughly 6 to 12 cycles with a sample-barcoded 5' primer and J-beta primers. Via MiXCR, TCRdb re-called the 5' RACE reads, giving one row per CDR3 protein. Of about 930,000 distinct CDR3 sequences in the sample, 25% to 35% were seen once. This clonotype was detected only a few times. V gave up 1 base and J gave up 7 bases, with 13 bases separating them. This CDR3 has 14 amino acids. Germline-derived CDR1 and CDR2 are SGHTA and FQGNSA. The sample also formed part of further work on T cells of mothers and their children. This second report adds: Overlap ran slightly, non-significantly higher for related than unrelated mother-child pairs.

This chain joins TRBV7-2 and TRBJ1-1, with D unresolved. Material for sequencing was blood. This TCR was sampled from a woman in her 40s in good health. The CDR3 sequence is CASSLGRVAGEAFF. CDR3 DNA sequence: TGTGCCAGCAGCTTAGGGAGGGTTGCGGGTGAAGCTTTCTTT.